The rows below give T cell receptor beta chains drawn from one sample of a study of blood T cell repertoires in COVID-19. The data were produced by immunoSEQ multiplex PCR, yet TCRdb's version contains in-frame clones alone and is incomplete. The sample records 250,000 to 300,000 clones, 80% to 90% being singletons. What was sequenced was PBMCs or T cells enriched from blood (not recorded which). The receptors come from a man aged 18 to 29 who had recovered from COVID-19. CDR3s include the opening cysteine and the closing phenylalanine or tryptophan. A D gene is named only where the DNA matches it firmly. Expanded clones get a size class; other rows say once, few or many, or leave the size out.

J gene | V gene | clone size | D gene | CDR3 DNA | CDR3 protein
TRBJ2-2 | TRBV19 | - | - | TGTGCCAGTAGTTACGGGAACACCGGGGAGCTGTTTTTT | CASSYGNTGELFF
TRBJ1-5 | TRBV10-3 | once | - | TGTGCCATCAGCCCCGACGGAGGCAATCAGCCCCAGCATTTT | CAISPDGGNQPQHF
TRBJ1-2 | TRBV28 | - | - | TGTGCCAGCACCCCTGGGGGCCTACCACACACCTTC | CASTPGGLPHTF
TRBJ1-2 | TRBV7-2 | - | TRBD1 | TGTGCCAGCAGCGCGGACAGGGCATACTATGGCTACACCTTC | CASSADRAYYGYTF
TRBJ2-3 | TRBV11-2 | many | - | TGTGCCAGCAGCTTAAGTCTCCAGGACACAGATACGCAGTATTTT | CASSLSLQDTDTQYF
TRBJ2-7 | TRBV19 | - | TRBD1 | TGTGCCAGTAGTATATTTGAGGCAGGGGGCATTTACGAGCAGTACTTC | CASSIFEAGGIYEQYF
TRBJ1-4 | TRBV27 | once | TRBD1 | TGTGCCAGCAGTTTGAGACAGGGCGGTGAAAAACTGTTTTTT | CASSLRQGGEKLFF
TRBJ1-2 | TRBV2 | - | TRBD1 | TGTGCCAGCAGTCCCACCGCTGGGACAGGCTATGGCTACACCTTC | CASSPTAGTGYGYTF
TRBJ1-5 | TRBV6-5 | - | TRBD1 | TGTGCCAGCAGTTACTCGGGACAGGGCAATCAGCCCCAGCATTTT | CASSYSGQGNQPQHF
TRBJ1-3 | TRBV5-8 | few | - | TGTGCCAGCAGCCGTGGACTCACCGAAAGAAACACCATATATTTT | CASSRGLTERNTIYF
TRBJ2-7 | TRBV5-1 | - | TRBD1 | TGCGCCAGCAGCCCCCTACGGCCTCTCAGGGGGTCCTACGAGCAGTACTTC | CASSPLRPLRGSYEQYF
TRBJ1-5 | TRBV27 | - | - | TGTGCCAGCAGTCTCTCACTGCCGAATCAGCCCCAGCATTTT | CASSLSLPNQPQHF
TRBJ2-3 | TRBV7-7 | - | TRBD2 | TGTGCTAGCAGCTCGGGACTAGCGCCAACAGATACGCAGTATTTT | CASSSGLAPTDTQYF
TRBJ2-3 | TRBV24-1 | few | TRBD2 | TGTGCCACCAGTGAACCAGCGGGACGCACAGATACGCAGTATTTT | CATSEPAGRTDTQYF
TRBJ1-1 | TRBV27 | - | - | TGTGCCAGCCTTCGCAGGGCCAGGACAGTGAACACTGAAGCTTTCTTT | CASLRRARTVNTEAFF
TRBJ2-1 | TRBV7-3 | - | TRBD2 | TGTGCCAGCAGCCTGAGCGGGAGCGTAAGTAATGAGCAGTTCTTC | CASSLSGSVSNEQFF
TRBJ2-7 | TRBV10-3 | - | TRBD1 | TGTGCCATCAGTAAACAGGGGGCCGACGAGCAGTACTTC | CAISKQGADEQYF
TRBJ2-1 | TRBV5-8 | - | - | TGTGCCAGCAGCTTGGTAGGGGGAGTAAGGGATGAGCAGTTCTTC | CASSLVGGVRDEQFF
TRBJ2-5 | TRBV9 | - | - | TGTGCCAGCAGCGTAGATACTAGCAAAGAGACCCAGTACTTC | CASSVDTSKETQYF
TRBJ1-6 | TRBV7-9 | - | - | TGTGCCAGCAGACTTGATTCGAATTCACCCCTCCACTTT | CASRLDSNSPLHF
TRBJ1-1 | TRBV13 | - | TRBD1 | TGTGCCAGCAGCATCCAACCCGGGACAGCCTCCGATGAAGCTTTCTTT | CASSIQPGTASDEAFF
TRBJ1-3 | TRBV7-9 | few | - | TGTGCCAGCAGCTTAGCGGGCCCAGGGACTGGAAACACCATATATTTT | CASSLAGPGTGNTIYF
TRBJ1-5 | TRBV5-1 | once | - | TGCGCCAGCAGCTTGGTAGGGGGCAATCAGCCCCAGCATTTT | CASSLVGGNQPQHF
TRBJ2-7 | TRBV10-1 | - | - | TGCGCCAGCAGTGTGAGGGCCCACGAGCAGTACTTC | CASSVRAHEQYF
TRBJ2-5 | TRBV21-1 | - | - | TGTGCCAGCAGCAAATCGGATTCTTTAAGGAGAGAGACCCAGTACTTC | CASSKSDSLRRETQYF
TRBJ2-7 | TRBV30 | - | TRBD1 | TGTGCCTGGAGTGTATCGGGGACAGGGGTCTACGAGCAGTACTTC | CAWSVSGTGVYEQYF
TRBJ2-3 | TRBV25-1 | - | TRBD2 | TGTGCCAGCAGTATAGCGGGGGCCACAGATACGCAGTATTTT | CASSIAGATDTQYF
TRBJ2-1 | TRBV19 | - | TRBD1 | TGTGCCAGTAAAGGGACAGGTTTCTACAATGAGCAGTTCTTC | CASKGTGFYNEQFF
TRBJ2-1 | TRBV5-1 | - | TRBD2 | TGCGCCAGCAGTCAGGGACTAGCGGCCCGGGGTCTCTACAATGAGCAGTTCTTC | CASSQGLAARGLYNEQFF
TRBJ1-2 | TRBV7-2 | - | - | TGTGCCAGCAGCTTACTGGAAGGGGTTGGCTACACCTTC | CASSLLEGVGYTF
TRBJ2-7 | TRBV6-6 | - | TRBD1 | TGTGCCAGCGGTCGGGACAGCTCCTACGAGCAGTACTTC | CASGRDSSYEQYF